This TCR beta chain stems from a study of cytomegalovirus exposure and HLA in healthy donors. There are 13 residues in the CDR3. The germline V and J ends were trimmed by 8 bases and 8 bases, with 15 bases remaining between them. Looked up from germline, CDR1 is MGHRA and CDR2 is YSYEKL. Researchers ran the PCR with 60 Vbeta and 13 Jbeta primers. TCRdb keeps only in-frame clones here, not all; method: immunoSEQ multiplex PCR. The profile shows 150,000 or so clones, 65% to 85% of them singletons. This sequence was found in a woman in her 40s in good health and CMV-seropositive. V usage is TRBV4-1 and J usage is TRBJ1-4; TRBD1 is a possible D gene (5 bases). Sequenced sample: PBMCs. The CDR3 loop is CASRGFRREKLFF. CDR3 sequence (DNA): TGCGCCAGCCGGGGGTTTAGGCGGGAAAAACTGTTTTTT.